The 17 T cell receptor beta chains listed next were all sequenced from one sample in a study of beta chain features in type 1 diabetes. TCRB transcripts that were expressed got sequenced, as all of the isolated RNA had been reverse transcribed. TCRdb's table, derived via immunoSEQ multiplex PCR, lists solely in-frame clones and lacks some. The sample holds hundreds of thousands of clones, around 15% seen once. Sequencing used naive CD4+ T cells from blood. The receptors here all came from a man aged 18-30 years in good health.

This clone was counted only a few times. The chain carries TRBV5-4 and TRBJ2-6; D unresolved. V lost 4 bases and J lost 4, with 12 bases in between. The CDR3 contains 15 residues. From germline, CDR1 is SGHNT and CDR2 YYREEE (reference sequence). The CDR3 DNA follows: TGTGCCAGCAGCATAACAACTGTGGGGGCCAACGTCCTGACTTTC. Its translation is CASSITTVGANVLTF. The full variable domain, with the rest looked up from reference TRBV5-4 and TRBJ2-6, is ETGVTQSPTHLIKTRGQQVTLRCSSQSGHNTVSWYQQALGQGPQFIFQYYREEENGRGNFPPRFSGLQFPNYSSELNVNALELDDSALYLCASSITTVGANVLTFGAGSRLTVL.

The chain employs TRBV5-4 and TRBJ2-7, with D perhaps TRBD2 (5 bases). The germline V and J ends were trimmed by 0 bases and 6 bases, with 10 bases remaining between them. CDR3 length: 13 residues. The germline V gene encodes CDR1 SGHNT and CDR2 YYREEE (reference sequence). In nucleotides, the CDR3 is TGTGCCAGCAGCTTGGCGGGGTTCTCCGAGCAGTACTTC. Translating gives CASSLAGFSEQYF.

This chain links TRBV5-1 with TRBJ2-3; TRBD2 matches at 7 bases. The CDR3 runs 14 residues. Germline CDR1 reads SGHRS; CDR2 reads YFSETQ. After removal of 4 bases from V and 0 bases from J, the junction contained 2 bases not matched to a gene. CDR3 sequence: CASSISGSTDTQYF. CDR3 nucleotides: TGCGCCAGCAGCATTAGCGGGAGCACAGATACGCAGTATTTT.

A few counts support this clone. This sequence joins TRBV7-3 and TRBJ2-5; TRBD2 matches 13 bases. Germline CDR1 is SGHTA and CDR2 is FQGTGA. The V gene end was trimmed by 0 bases and the J gene end by 5 bases; junction bases not matched to a gene: 0. The length of the CDR3 is 15 residues. The CDR3 spells CASSLTGLAGETQYF. DNA of the CDR3: TGTGCCAGCAGCTTAACGGGACTAGCGGGGGAGACCCAGTACTTC.

The chain recombines TRBV9 with TRBJ2-1, with D maybe TRBD2 (5 bases). The CDR3 has 12 amino acids. Germline V gene lookup returns CDR1 SGDLS and CDR2 YYNGEE. The V gene lost 2 bases and the J gene lost 9 bases, with 9 bases spanning the gap. Here the CDR3 DNA reads TGTGCCAGCAGCGTCGGGGTAGGTGAGCAGTTCTTC. Residues: CASSVGVGEQFF.

This clone was found a few times. J is TRBJ2-1 and V is TRBV11-3, with TRBD1 matching over 9 bases. The CDR3 is 17 amino acids. Germline values: CDR1 SGHNT, CDR2 YENEEA. With V trimmed by 0 bases and J by 6 bases, 9 bases remained unmatched. This CDR3 reads CASSLESRDREANEQFF. The CDR3 DNA reads as TGTGCCAGCAGCTTAGAGTCCCGGGACAGGGAGGCCAATGAGCAGTTCTTC. Complete variable domain (other parts from reference TRBV11-3 and TRBJ2-1): EAGVVQSPRYKIIEKKQPVAFWCNPISGHNTLYWYLQNLGQGPELLIRYENEEAVDDSQLPKDRFSAERLKGVDSTLKIQPAELGDSAVYLCASSLESRDREANEQFFGPGTRLTVL.

The chain combines TRBV27 with TRBJ1-2, with a weak D call TRBD1 (6 bases). CDR1 and CDR2 (germline): MNHEY, SMNVEV (reference sequence). This CDR3 is 12 amino acids long. Between the trimmed V and J ends, which lost 10 bases and 6 bases, there was a span of 15 bases. Here the CDR3 reads CAIERGGDGYTF. As DNA, the CDR3 is TGTGCCATCGAACGCGGGGGCGATGGCTACACCTTC.

The chain uses TRBV28 and TRBJ2-6; D might be TRBD1 (6 bases). V lost 3 bases to trimming and J lost 0 bases, with 12 bases between them. Per the germline V gene, CDR1 is MDHEN and CDR2 is SYDVKM. The CDR3 loop spans 17 amino acids. The CDR3 loop reads CASSFQRRGSGANVLTF. In nucleotides, the CDR3 is TGTGCCAGCAGTTTCCAACGCAGGGGCTCTGGGGCCAACGTCCTGACTTTC.

The CDR3 bases are TGTGCCTGGAGGGGACTAGCGGGCGCCTGGGGTGAGCAGTTCTTC. It yields the protein CAWRGLAGAWGEQFF. This rearrangement joins TRBV30 to TRBJ2-1; TRBD2 matches 12 bases. Trimming at V came to 3 bases and at J to 9 bases, leaving 9 bases not matched to a gene. The CDR3 is 15 amino acids. CDR1 and CDR2 (germline): GTSNPN, SVGIG (reference sequence). The variable domain in full, with the rest retrieved from reference TRBV30 and TRBJ2-1, is SQTIHQWPATLVQPVGSPLSLECTVEGTSNPNLYWYRQAAGRGLQLLFYSVGIGQISSEVPQNLSASRPQDRQFILSSKKLLLSDSGFYLCAWRGLAGAWGEQFFGPGTRLTVL.

J is TRBJ1-2 and V is TRBV29-1, with 7 positions matching TRBD1. Germline CDR1 reads SQVTM; CDR2 reads ANQGSEA. V shed 7 bases and J 2 bases; nucleotides not matched to a gene: 4. The CDR3 totals 12 residues. The CDR3 coding sequence is TGCAGCGGAAGACAGGGCAACTATGGCTACACCTTC. It translates to CSGRQGNYGYTF.

The rearrangement uses TRBV6-6 and TRBJ2-3, with D tentatively TRBD2 (5 bases). The ends were cut back, 0 bases at V and 5 bases at J, with 12 bases in the middle. The CDR3 contains 15 residues. The V gene's germline CDR1 is MNHNY and CDR2 SVGAGI (reference sequence). The CDR3 protein is CASSYSRGSGDTQYF. Written as DNA, the CDR3 is TGTGCCAGCAGTTACTCGAGAGGGTCGGGAGATACGCAGTATTTT.

The chain employs TRBV29-1 and TRBJ2-5; D may match TRBD1 or TRBD2 (5 bases each). CDR1 SQVTM and CDR2 ANQGSEA come from the germline V gene. The CDR3 is 10 amino acids. The CDR3 spells CGAGMWSQYF. DNA for the CDR3: TGCGGGGCGGGTATGTGGTCCCAGTACTTC.

This clone was picked up a small number of times. This chain uses TRBV2 with TRBJ1-3; D call uncertain. V dropped 6 bases and J dropped 0 bases, with 6 bases sitting between them. The CDR3 is 13 amino acids. Germline values: CDR1 SNHLY, CDR2 FYNNEI. The CDR3 nucleotides read TGTGCCAGCAGGACCTTCTCTGGAAACACCATATATTTT. Residues: CASRTFSGNTIYF.

This clone has just a few counts. The V gene is TRBV30, the J gene TRBJ2-7; D is perhaps TRBD1 (6 bases). Germline CDR1 and CDR2: GTSNPN and SVGIG (reference sequence). The V and J ends lost 0 bases and 3 bases respectively, with 9 bases between them. The CDR3 loop spans 13 amino acids. The CDR3 DNA is TGTGCCTGGAGTGTTAGGGGGATCTACGAGCAGTACTTC. This sequence encodes CAWSVRGIYEQYF.

A few counts support this clone. The chain is built from TRBV2 and TRBJ1-2, with TRBD1 matching over 7 bases. CDR3 length: 12 residues. Germline V gene lookup returns CDR1 SNHLY and CDR2 FYNNEI. Trimming took 5 bases from V and 8 from J; bases not matched to a gene: 5. CDR3 nucleotide sequence: TGTGCCAGCAGTTACGACAGGGCGGGCTACACCTTC. Its translation: CASSYDRAGYTF.

Remarks on this clone: The sample holds other DNA sequences that translate to the same CDR3. V usage is TRBV14 and J usage is TRBJ1-1; 7 bases align to TRBD1. The ends lost 4 bases at V and 4 bases at J; junction bases unmatched: 0. The length of the CDR3 is 12 residues. CDR1 is SGHDN, CDR2 FVKESK, per germline. CDR3 residues: CASSPGGTEAFF. The CDR3, as DNA: TGTGCCAGCAGCCCAGGGGGCACTGAAGCTTTCTTT.

This rearrangement joins TRBV7-3 to TRBJ2-5; TRBD1 matches at 8 bases. After removal of 3 bases from V and 2 bases from J, the junction contained 5 bases not matched to a gene. The CDR3 extends over 15 amino acids. The germline V gene has CDR1 SGHTA and CDR2 FQGTGA. CDR3 nucleotide sequence: TGTGCCAGCAGCTTGGACAGGGCTTCTCAAGAGACCCAGTACTTC. Translation: CASSLDRASQETQYF.